This T cell receptor beta chain stems from a study of cytomegalovirus exposure and HLA in healthy donors (dated by TCRdb to 2016 to 2017). Broadly, across the study: According to an earlier analysis of 587 of the donors, about 179 million T cells yielded over 90 million unique TCR beta sequences and approximately 300 Gb of sequence data. Roughly 300 gigabases of sequencing data and 70 million to 85 million unique TCR sequences were included in an early release covering about 600 HLA-typed donors. Of the roughly 410 genotyped donors, 65% to 90% were placed in the genetic ancestry cluster associated with self-reported Caucasian donors. The study aimed to test whether signatures of past pathogen exposure could be identified by cataloging public T cell receptors. Using immunosequencing, the study profiled T cell repertoires from 500 to 800 subjects and related those repertoires to cytomegalovirus serostatus. In addition to the first cohort of 650 to 800 subjects, a separate validation cohort of some 120 different subjects was used. The study combined high-throughput TCR immunosequencing, statistical association of individual TCRs with disease status, and machine learning to predict cytomegalovirus infection status. To study patterns of TCR occurrence, a later analysis re-analyzed previously published TCR beta repertoires from 666 donors and added high-resolution HLA genotyping. In the later analysis, no new phenotypic data were used to find candidate immune exposures; instead, reliance was placed on TCR beta sequences and their occurrence across donors. To decide whether each TCR beta V gene segment behaved as functional or pseudogenic, an earlier analysis of approximately 620 of the donors relied on high-throughput TCR beta sequencing. Donor age, sex, ethnicity and CMV serostatus were compiled together with the repertoire data. In a later genetic analysis, genome-wide SNP genotypes for about 60% of the 666 donors were used, and that subset was treated as a discovery cohort. All discovery cohort repertoires had been generated using a single sequencing platform. HLA typing included class I and class II loci at four-digit resolution. The number of donors typed differed by locus, with roughly 629-640 for A, B, C, DRB1 and DQB1, around 500 for DQA1, nearly 610 for DPA1, and roughly 450 for DPB1. About 5 DR-DQ haplotypes were handled as single units for association and clustering, since linkage in the cohort was strong. On average, around 230,000 unique TCR beta nucleotide sequences were sequenced per donor among a few hundred genotyped donors of the cohort, with 15% to 20% of those sequences being non-productive. Study-level results and caveats: Linkage disequilibrium might explain the correlated functional status among segregating V segments, but an unknown experimental factor could not be excluded. According to a later analysis, TCR association rates differed among HLA loci, with DRB1 alleles showing the most associated TCRs and HLA-C alleles showing the fewest. Specific HLA alleles were associated with about 17,000 TCR beta sequences at a false discovery rate of 0.05 in a later analysis. In a later analysis, several top co-occurrence clusters were reported to appear linked to parvovirus B19, influenza, CMV and Epstein-Barr virus. Cytomegalovirus status was reported to be diagnosed by the classifier with high specificity and sensitivity in both the original and validation cohorts. A further reported finding was that TCR beta sequences accurately predicted the HLA-A and HLA-B alleles for most subjects in the first cohort. The study listed 164 TCR beta chains as associated with cytomegalovirus. In a later analysis, HLA-associated TCR beta chains were found to be more clonally expanded and to have lower generation probabilities than equally common non-associated chains. This cohort had only TCR beta chains sequenced, and the lack of alpha or paired-chain data limited which features could be detected. CMV serostatus was the only immune exposure information available for the cohort. Most TCR sequences were seen in very few donors, while some public TCRs were found in many individuals. Broadly in line with IMGT annotations, most TCR beta V segments showed up in productive rearrangements about 87% or about 30% of the time in an earlier analysis of several hundred of the donors. According to a later analysis, most CMV-associated TCR beta chains appeared to be HLA-restricted, and the HLA associations seemed to be driven largely by CMV exposure. Because counts were too low, 15 to 20 rarely observed V segments, including chromosome 9 orphons, were excluded from the earlier analysis of about 500 of the donors. A later genetic analysis associated a missense DCLRE1C variant with V-gene and J-gene trimming of TCR beta chains, and an independent cohort replicated the association. The sequencing pipeline was judged likely to have produced a cluster of highly shared sequence variants as a technical artifact. A later genetic analysis reported fewer N-insertions in productive TCRs among donors in an Asian-associated ancestry cluster than the approximately 670-donor mean. Roughly uniform sequencing depth across donors was assumed in presence/absence analyses, although this assumption may not hold. HLA typing was unavailable for some donors at each locus, so association tests used only the typed subset. In vitro tests confirmed that a few of the cytomegalovirus-associated TCR beta chains recognize cytomegalovirus antigens. When HLA alleles, especially DR and DQ, strongly co-occurred, TCR associations were difficult to assign to individual alleles. The authors suggested that the approach could potentially be generalized to other disease states and immunological phenotypes.

Library method: the immunoSEQ multiplex PCR assay. A mixture of 60 forward primers for TCR Vbeta segments and 13 reverse primers for TCR Jbeta segments was used in the multiplex PCR. Amplification of the CDR3 region of rearranged TCR beta genes was performed with a multiplex PCR assay on genomic DNA. The amplified TCR beta libraries were sequenced on the Illumina HiSeq System as 87-base-pair reads. Processing in the source paper ran as follows. Across the 640 or so repertoires, a later analysis counted some 80 million unique TCR beta chains, 8.5 million to 12 million of which were shared by at least two donors. Raw reads were error-corrected and collapsed into unique sequences by a nearest-neighbor algorithm in which closely related sequences were merged to remove PCR and sequencing errors. V, D and J gene segments were assigned by aligning CDR3 sequences to IMGT reference sequences. For a sequence to be retained, a match of at least six nucleotides to both a V gene segment and a J gene segment was required. A rearrangement counted as productive if the CDR3 had no stop codons and remained in frame with V and J, and every other rearrangement counted as non-productive. Following IMGT convention, CDR3 was defined as the stretch from the second conserved V-encoded cysteine to the conserved J-encoded phenylalanine. In an earlier analysis of roughly 580 of the donors, sequences lacking an unambiguous match to a single V gene segment were excluded. An earlier analysis of around 600 of the donors classified V segments as functional when productive rearrangements were above 56.7% and as segregating when the standard deviation between donors was above 5%. To diagnose cytomegalovirus status from the catalog of TCR beta chain sequences, a statistical classification framework was built. In a later analysis, V and J genes were assigned by comparing TCR nucleotide sequences against IMGT/GENE-DB human TR gene sequences. Using the TCRdist pipeline, a later analysis assigned CDR3 sequences along with most-parsimonious VDJ recombination scenarios. In a later analysis, each TCR beta chain was defined by its CDR3 amino acid sequence together with its V-gene family, and reads lacking a unique V-gene family were excluded. A later analysis removed 592 highly shared, low-generation-probability nucleotide sequences to deal with suspected cross-contamination and a sequencing artifact. For each public chain, a later analysis derived a clonal expansion index from normalized ranks of inferred template counts within each repertoire. In a later analysis, generation probabilities were computed with a VDJ recombination model fitted to out-of-frame rearrangements, and the resulting probabilities were checked against IGoR. Hypergeometric tests were used in a later analysis to score TCR-TCR, TCR-HLA and TCR-CMV co-occurrence, with a repertoire-size bias correction applied to the TCR pairs. To estimate false discovery rates, a later analysis permuted the HLA or CMV assignments 20 times. In a later analysis, co-occurring TCRs were grouped using DBSCAN, and TCRdist sequence similarity was added for clustering within HLA-allele-positive subsets. Repertoires with fewer than 30,000 or more than 120,000 public chains, plus five repertoires with anomalous nucleotide sharing, were excluded from co-occurrence clustering. TCRdb's version of the immuneACCESS table is confined to in-frame rearrangements and falls short of the full clone set. An unresolved V gene accounts for under half of the shortfall where checked; the remainder is of unknown origin. V and J calls and clone size are copied from that table; D and trimming were computed from the DNA. The sample records over 100,000 clones, less than 75% of which are singletons. Clones ranked in the top ten supply over 2% of the sample.

On this clone: No antigen is known for it. Base qualities were left out, and no much larger clone turns up one base away.

The cohort was made up of 666 healthy bone marrow donors. At the time of sampling, all cohort members were nominally healthy, though unrecorded immune exposures were likely present. The donor tested CMV seropositive and was one of the 289 seropositive cohort members. Each donor provided a peripheral blood sample, and peripheral blood mononuclear cells were used for TCR beta sequencing. Genomic DNA extraction from the blood cell samples was performed with the Qiagen DNeasy Blood Extraction Kit. The sequenced sample was PBMCs. The receptor comes from a woman between 40 and 55 years old in good health and CMV-seropositive.

The DNA reads TGCAGCGCAATACAGAACTCTGGAAACACCATATATTTT. The resulting protein is CSAIQNSGNTIYF. The V and J genes are TRBV29-1 and TRBJ1-3; the D gene is unclear. Based on the germline V gene, the CDR1 and CDR2 sequences are SQVTM and ANQGSEA. V loses 7 bases, J loses 0 bases, and the germline ends lie 10 bases apart. There are 13 amino acids in the CDR3, from cysteine to phenylalanine inclusive. The retained sequence is limited to the CDR3, 39 bases, with the frame set at the first base.